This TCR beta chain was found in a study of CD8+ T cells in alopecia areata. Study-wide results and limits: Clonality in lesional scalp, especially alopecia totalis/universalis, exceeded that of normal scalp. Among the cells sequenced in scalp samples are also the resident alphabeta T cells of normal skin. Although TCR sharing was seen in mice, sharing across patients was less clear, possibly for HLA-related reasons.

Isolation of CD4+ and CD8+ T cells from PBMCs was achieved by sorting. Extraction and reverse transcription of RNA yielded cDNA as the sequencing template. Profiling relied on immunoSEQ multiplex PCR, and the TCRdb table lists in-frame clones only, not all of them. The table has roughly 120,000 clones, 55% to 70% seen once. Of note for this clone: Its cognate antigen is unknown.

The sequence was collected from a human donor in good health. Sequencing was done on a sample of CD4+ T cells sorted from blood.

Here the CDR3 reads CASSRAGGEKLFF. The CDR3 DNA reads TGTGCCAGCAGCCGGGCAGGAGGTGAAAAACTGTTTTTT. The chain combines TRBV7-8 with TRBJ1-4; the D is unclear. V lost 5 bases, J lost 7 bases, and 11 bases lay in between. This CDR3 spans 13 amino acids. Per germline, CDR1 SGHVS and CDR2 FQNEAQ.